The sequence of this TCR beta chain was determined in a study of identical twins (dated by TCRdb to about 2016). Regarding the study in general: The study deep-sequenced TCR alpha and beta repertoires from monozygotic twins, unrelated adults of various ages and cord blood to test whether fetal clonotypes persist. To rule out contamination, replicate twin experiments were performed at different times with different library preparation protocols.

Overall study results and their limits: Out-of-frame TCR alpha sharing in monozygotic twins was systematically underestimated by recombination models, whereas sharing between unrelated individuals was in agreement with the recombination models. Because the same donors could not be followed over many years, conclusions were based on cross-sectional statistical analysis. A weaker excess of twin sharing was found in beta out-of-frame sequences because the signal-to-noise ratio was lowered by fewer shared sequences. Zero-insertion analyses could be partly confounded by invariant T cells such as MAIT and iNKT, although diverse VJ usage argued against such confounding for most clonotypes. Compared with coincidental sharing between unrelated individuals, an excess of low generation-probability sequences was observed among out-of-frame TCR alpha sequences shared between twins. Abundant cord blood beta clonotypes had fewer insertions, young adult naive repertoires showed a similar but weaker trend, and memory repertoires showed no such trend.

This clonotype was detected a few times. The specificity of this receptor is unknown. Base qualities are not at hand, and no much larger clone is one base apart. Including cysteine and phenylalanine, the CDR3 has 17 amino acids. Only the CDR3 region is kept as DNA, spanning 51 bases read in frame from base 1. The V end gives up 3 bases and the J end 8 bases, leaving 11 bases in the junction not matched to a gene. According to the germline V gene (reference sequence), CDR1 reads WNHNN and CDR2 reads SYGVQD. The protocol used for the library was 5' RACE. The instrument given in TCRdb is Illumina HiSeq 2000. Template switching added a universal primer binding site, and the final cDNA carried a unique molecular identifier that allowed TCR cDNA molecules to be counted accurately. Specific primers in the conserved constant-segment region were used to synthesize first-strand cDNA for the TCR alpha and beta chains. Each cDNA library was double barcoded, with a SMART-Mk sample barcode plus Illumina barcodes, to control for contamination. TruSeq adapter sequences, together with Illumina sample barcodes, were added in two successive PCR steps. The Illumina HiSeq platform was used with custom primers to sequence TCR alpha and beta cDNA libraries. Concerning the study's data processing: MiGEC was used to process raw reads and extract unique molecular identifiers, and MiXCR was used to find CDR3 positions. For each individual, recombination models were inferred using an EM algorithm with the repgenHMM and IGoR tools. The tcR package in R was used for shared clonotype analysis, with sharing normalized by the product of cloneset sizes. To study raw recombination free of thymic and clonal selection effects, out-of-frame nonproductive sequences were analyzed. Using fastp at Q25 and MiXCR, TCRdb reprocessed the public reads and kept productive beta chains. For every CDR3 protein sequence, its rows merge into one entry that carries the most common genes and DNA. The V and J calls come from TCRdb's annotation, not from the publication. The sample table shows approximately 620,000 distinct CDR3 sequences, and approximately 9% are seen once. 0.75% to 1% of the sample lies in the top ten.

Every donor in the study was a healthy Caucasian. The twin cohort comprised three pairs of female monozygotic twins, all aged about 18 to 30 years. The RNA used for TCR libraries was isolated from peripheral blood mononuclear cells. The same data also went into a second study, on yellow fever vaccine responses in identical twins. The second study reports: The authors reported that the T cell response to vaccination in identical twins appeared partly convergent and partly personalized. The study precisely tracked vaccine-responding T cell clones in identical twins.

This TCR was recovered from a woman in her late teens or twenties in good health. The rearranged chain carries TRBV10-1 and TRBJ2-1; TRBD2 agrees with 12 junctional bases. Sequencing used PBMCs. The CDR3 reads as follows: CASSDVYGLAGYDEQFF. The DNA sequence is TGCGCCAGCAGTGATGTCTACGGACTAGCGGGGTATGATGAGCAGTTCTTC.